Below are 12 T cell receptor beta chains sequenced from a single sample in a study of vaccination and CD4 T cells after COVID-19. Time point of the sample: late sampling 161 to 241 days after vaccination in three convalescent patients. From the PCR reads, TCRdb called clonotypes with MiXCR, one entry per CDR3 protein. The sample has about 36,000 distinct CDR3 sequences; around 35% are singletons. The specimen was CD4+ T cells from blood, collected about 7 months after SARS-CoV-2 vaccination. These TCRs come from a human donor who had recovered from COVID-19.

The rearrangement joins TRBV4-1 to TRBJ1-2, with D unclear. Between the trimmed V and J ends, which lost 0 bases and 1 base, there was a span of 6 bases. This CDR3 has 14 amino acids. Germline V gives CDR1 MGHRA, CDR2 YSYEKL. CDR3 sequence reads: CASSQDELNYGYTF. In DNA, the CDR3 is TGCGCCAGCAGCCAAGATGAGCTTAACTATGGCTACACCTTC.

This clonotype is medium-sized. The chain employs TRBV7-2 and TRBJ2-7, with D tentatively TRBD1 (5 bases). V lost 1 base and J lost 13, with 11 bases in between. This CDR3 has 11 amino acids. Germline lookup yields CDR1 SGHTA and CDR2 FQGNSA. The CDR3 DNA sequence: TGTGCCAGCAGCTTAGAATACGACAGATACTTC. Its protein product is CASSLEYDRYF.

This chain links TRBV7-8 with TRBJ1-1; perhaps TRBD1 as D (6 bases). CDR1 and CDR2 (germline): SGHVS, FQNEAQ. The length of the CDR3 is 15 residues. The V end lost 5 bases, the J end lost 2 bases, and 15 bases lay between the germline ends. CDR3 sequence: CASSQGSGFNTEAFF. The CDR3 region has the DNA TGTGCCAGCAGCCAGGGGTCCGGGTTCAACACTGAAGCTTTCTTT.

The chain recombines TRBV12-3 or TRBV12-4 with TRBJ2-1; TRBD2 matches at 8 bases. CDR3 length: 15 residues. Trimming cost V 7 bases and J 6 bases; bases outside gene matches: 11. The CDR3 loop is CASTLGGLVSNEQFF. The CDR3 DNA follows: TGTGCCAGCACCTTAGGGGGACTAGTTTCCAATGAGCAGTTCTTC.

This chain connects TRBV7-2 to TRBJ2-1; 13 bases line up with TRBD2. V was clipped by 4 bases and J by 4 bases; unmatched bases: 1. This CDR3 region has 15 residues. CDR1 is SGHTA, CDR2 FQGNSA, per germline. In DNA, the CDR3 is TGTGCCAGCAGCTCGGGACTAGCGGGGTACAATGAGCAGTTCTTC. Its protein product is CASSSGLAGYNEQFF.

In its sample, this clonotype was seen a few times. V gene TRBV24-1 combines with J gene TRBJ1-5; perhaps TRBD1 as D (5 bases). The CDR3 loop spans 14 amino acids. V was clipped by 10 bases and J by 5 bases, with 17 bases between them. Germline CDR1 KGHDR, CDR2 SFDVKD. The DNA for the CDR3 is TGTGCCACATTTACCCAGGGTATCGATCAGCCCCAGCATTTT. It specifies CATFTQGIDQPQHF.

This clonotype was counted between two and nine times. The chain combines TRBV19 with TRBJ2-5; 7 nucleotides line up with TRBD1. Per the germline V gene, CDR1 is LNHDA and CDR2 is SQIVND (reference sequence). Unmatched junction bases numbered 14, after V lost 5 bases and J lost 5 bases. CDR3 size: 16 residues. The chain's CDR3 is CASSDSWVTGWETQYF. CDR3 in DNA: TGTGCCAGTAGTGACTCTTGGGTGACAGGGTGGGAGACCCAGTACTTC. The variable domain in full, completed from reference TRBV19 and TRBJ2-5, reads DGGITQSPKYLFRKEGQNVTLSCEQNLNHDAMYWYRQDPGQGLRLIYYSQIVNDFQKGDIAEGYSVSREKKESFPLTVTSAQKNPTAFYLCASSDSWVTGWETQYFGPGTRLLVL.

The V gene is TRBV6-2 or TRBV6-3, the J gene TRBJ2-1; a weak D match, TRBD2 (6 bases). CDR1 and CDR2 (germline): MNHEY, SVGEGT. The CDR3 loop spans 14 amino acids. With 6 bases removed from V and 3 bases from J, the gap between germline ends came to 12 bases. The CDR3 sequence: CASRQPGLYNEQFF. The CDR3 region has the DNA TGTGCCAGCAGACAACCGGGACTCTACAATGAGCAGTTCTTC.

This clonotype appeared a few times. V and J are TRBV20-1 and TRBJ1-5, with unresolved D. The CDR3 consists of 15 residues. Trimming shortened V by 6 bases and J by 0 bases, and 15 bases separated the two germline ends. Germline CDR1 reads DFQATT; CDR2 reads SNEGSKA (reference sequence). In nucleotides, the CDR3 is TGCAGTGCCCCCGGCAGAGAGTATAGCAATCAGCCCCAGCATTTT. Protein sequence: CSAPGREYSNQPQHF.

This clonotype has only a few counts. The V gene is TRBV10-1, the J gene TRBJ2-1; no clear D gene. V lost 0 bases, J lost 0 bases, and 12 bases lay in between. This CDR3 comprises 17 residues. CDR1 and CDR2 from the germline V gene are WNHNN and SYGVQD (reference sequence). The CDR3 spells CASSESTGPSSYNEQFF. CDR3 nucleotides: TGCGCCAGCAGTGAGTCGACGGGCCCGAGCTCCTACAATGAGCAGTTCTTC.

This rearrangement joins TRBV6-5 to TRBJ2-7; D unresolved. V lost 0 bases and J lost 0, with 12 bases in between. CDR1 is MNHEY, CDR2 SVGAGI, per germline. The CDR3 totals 16 residues. The CDR3 loop reads CASSYSIIESSYEQYF. The CDR3 bases are TGTGCCAGCAGTTACTCTATCATCGAGAGCTCCTACGAGCAGTACTTC.

The genes are TRBV7-8 and TRBJ2-1, with 12 bases identical to TRBD1. The CDR3 is 19 residues long. Germline V gene sequence: CDR1 SGHVS, CDR2 FQNEAQ. V was clipped by 5 bases and J by 3 bases; unmatched bases: 14. The CDR3 protein is CASSRRRDRGRDYYNEQFF. CDR3 DNA: TGTGCCAGCAGCCGGAGAAGGGACAGGGGGCGGGACTACTACAATGAGCAGTTCTTC.